The present T cell receptor beta chain was sequenced within a study of cytomegalovirus exposure and HLA in healthy donors. Turning to the study itself: It was reported in a later analysis that the 95 to 150 validation repertoires used the same platform as the 550 to 800 first-cohort repertoires.

The study's findings and limits: Cytomegalovirus-associated status was assigned to 150 or so TCR beta chains.

A note on this clone: Its antigen is still unknown.

Assay: immunoSEQ multiplex PCR; the TCRdb copy retains only in-frame clones and omits some. The sample consists of 110,000 to 150,000 clones, about 94% of them appearing once. Between the trimmed V and J ends, which lost 7 bases and 7 bases, there was a span of 17 bases. This CDR3 spans 15 amino acids. Germline CDR1 MDHEN, CDR2 SYDVKM. The specimen was PBMCs. This chain joins TRBV28 and TRBJ1-6, with D tentatively TRBD1 (6 bases). This TCR came from a man between 18 and 29 years old in good health and CMV-seropositive. In DNA form, the CDR3 reads TGTGCCAGCACTGAACAGGGAATAGAGAATTCACCCCTCCACTTT. Its translation: CASTEQGIENSPLHF.